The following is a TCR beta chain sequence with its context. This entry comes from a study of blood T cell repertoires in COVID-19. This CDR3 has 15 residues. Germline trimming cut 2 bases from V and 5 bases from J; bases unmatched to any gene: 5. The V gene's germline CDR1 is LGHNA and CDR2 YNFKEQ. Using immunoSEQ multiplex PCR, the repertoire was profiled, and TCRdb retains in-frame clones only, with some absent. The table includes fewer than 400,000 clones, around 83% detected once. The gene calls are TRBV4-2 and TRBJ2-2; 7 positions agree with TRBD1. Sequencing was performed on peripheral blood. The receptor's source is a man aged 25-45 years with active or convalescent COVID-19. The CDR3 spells CASSQPGQRTGELFF. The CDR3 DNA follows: TGTGCCAGCAGCCAACCGGGACAGAGAACCGGGGAGCTGTTTTTT.